This TCR beta chain was retrieved from a study of radiotherapy plus CTLA-4 blockade in lung cancer. Sequencing was performed with immunoSEQ multiplex PCR; in TCRdb, only in-frame clones are kept and a portion is missing. The repertoire consists of 90,000 to 100,000 clones, with 65% to 80% occurring once and the leading ten covering about 3%. Trimming took 7 bases from V and 4 from J; bases not matched to a gene: 9. CDR1 is SQVTM and CDR2 is ANQGSEA in the germline V gene. The CDR3 covers 14 residues. V gene TRBV29-1 combines with J gene TRBJ2-3, with 9 nucleotides matching TRBD2. The sequence was collected from a human donor with non-small cell lung cancer who had a partial response to radiotherapy plus ipilimumab. Some clones in this sample may be carry-over from other donors' samples. This specimen consisted of peripheral blood, obtained from a patient treated with radiotherapy plus ipilimumab. CDR3: CSGLRREGPDTQYF. In DNA, the CDR3 is TGCAGCGGTTTGCGGCGGGAGGGCCCAGATACGCAGTATTTT.